This T cell receptor beta chain was observed in a study of blood T cells in healthy people across ages. In this sample, this clonotype turned up once. Germline values: CDR1 SGHRS, CDR2 YFSETQ. This CDR3 has 18 amino acids. Trimming cost V 5 bases and J 5 bases; bases outside gene matches: 16. It was with a sample-barcoded 5' primer and a J-beta primer mix that a second PCR of roughly 7 to 12 cycles was run. TCRdb passed the 5' RACE reads through MiXCR, listing each CDR3 protein once. In the table there are about 680,000 distinct CDR3 sequences, around half of which are singletons. The sequence derives from an older woman in good health. V is TRBV5-1 and J is TRBJ2-5; TRBD1 matches at 12 bases. Sample: blood. The chain's CDR3 is CASRLRRGTGGELETQYF. CDR3 nucleotides: TGCGCCAGCAGGTTACGCCGGGGGACAGGGGGCGAGTTGGAGACCCAGTACTTC.